The table lists the clone carrying this T cell receptor (beta chain) with many counts. The target antigen is unknown. The sample comes from a study of spatial heterogeneity in lung cancer. A single record per CDR3 protein comes from TCRdb applying MiXCR to the 5' RACE reads. The sample has 8,300 or so distinct CDR3 sequences, 4.5% seen once. Broader study findings: Tumors with more nonsynonymous mutations had more expanded intratumoral alpha and beta TCRs.

Described time point: sample taken at primary tumor resection. The germline CDR1 and CDR2 sequences are DFQATT and SNEGSKA (reference sequence). The CDR3 totals 12 residues. V was pared by 7 bases and J by 8 bases, with 15 bases between. The receptor comes from a female donor with early-stage non-small cell lung cancer. The J gene is TRBJ2-1, the V gene TRBV20-1, with a weak D call TRBD2 (5 bases). The starting material was lung tumor tissue, obtained at surgery. The CDR3 region has the DNA TGCAGTGTTGAGGGCCGAGGGTATGAGCAGTTCTTC. Translation: CSVEGRGYEQFF.